The clone carrying this T cell receptor beta chain was seen a single time. The antigen is undetermined. Germline CDR1 GTSNPN, CDR2 SVGIG (reference sequence). CDR3 length: 14 amino acids. The V and J ends lost 1 base and 3 bases, in that order; junction bases with no gene match: 5. The data derive from a study of T cell responses to AZD1222 COVID-19 vaccine. Study findings and constraints: Vaccine-associated CD4 TCRs ranged over spike, dominating at 160-218 and 743-854. Vaccination with two AZD1222 doses was followed by a rise in Spike-specific TCR breadth and depth. The donor cohort was predominantly white British with a female majority, and clonal diversity may have been underestimated.

Measured with immunoSEQ multiplex PCR; TCRdb has only the in-frame clones, and not every one. The sample lists some 150,000 clones; just over 85% were seen once. The receptor was derived from an adult in good health. The sample here was peripheral blood, taken on day 0 of AZD1222 vaccination. The rearrangement joins TRBV30 to TRBJ2-7, with 8 nucleotides matching TRBD1. As DNA, the CDR3 is TGTGCCTGGAGTGGGACAGGGCCTTACTACGAGCAGTACTTC. Protein product: CAWSGTGPYYEQYF. The full variable domain, rest sourced from reference TRBV30 and TRBJ2-7, is SQTIHQWPATLVQPVGSPLSLECTVEGTSNPNLYWYRQAAGRGLQLLFYSVGIGQISSEVPQNLSASRPQDRQFILSSKKLLLSDSGFYLCAWSGTGPYYEQYFGPGTRLTVT.